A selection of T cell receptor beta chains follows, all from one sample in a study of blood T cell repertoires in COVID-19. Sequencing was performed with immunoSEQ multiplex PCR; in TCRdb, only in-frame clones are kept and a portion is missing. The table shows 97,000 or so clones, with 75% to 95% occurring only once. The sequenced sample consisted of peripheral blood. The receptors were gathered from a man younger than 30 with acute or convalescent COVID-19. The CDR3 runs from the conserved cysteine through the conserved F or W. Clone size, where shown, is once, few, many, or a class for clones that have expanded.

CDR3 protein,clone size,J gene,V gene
CASSLVDWTSASDTQYF,.,TRBJ2-3,TRBV5-8
CSARAGVEAFF,.,TRBJ1-1,TRBV20-1
CASSPSGANQPQHF,.,TRBJ1-5,TRBV7-9
CASSRTTWTDQETQYF,.,TRBJ2-5,TRBV5-5
CASSSSPGQGAHLNTGELFF,.,TRBJ2-2,TRBV11-3
CASSPLSGGIDTQYF,.,TRBJ2-3,TRBV18
CASSIARGLGYGYTF,.,TRBJ1-2,TRBV19
CASSRGVKLDNEQFF,.,TRBJ2-1,TRBV19
CASSESRMNTEAFF,.,TRBJ1-1,TRBV6-1
CASSGTRGGFF,.,TRBJ2-1,TRBV27
CASSSPPRGPPYNEQFF,.,TRBJ2-1,TRBV5-1
CASSLRPTGELFF,once,TRBJ2-2,TRBV7-2
CATSSTGGGDPSNQPQHF,.,TRBJ1-5,TRBV15
CAISESGQVGDTQYF,few,TRBJ2-3,TRBV10-3
CASSMAGSNSPLHF,.,TRBJ1-6,TRBV19
CASSQRAGTGELFF,.,TRBJ2-2,TRBV3-1/TRBV3-2
CASSPTGHRGYTF,.,TRBJ1-2,TRBV3-1/TRBV3-2
CASSPLTSGGAGIQYF,.,TRBJ2-4,TRBV9
CASSLDRGLEKLFF,.,TRBJ1-4,TRBV5-1
CASSPSGDRLHF,.,TRBJ1-6,TRBV3-1/TRBV3-2
CATSDWRQGGHGYTF,.,TRBJ1-2,TRBV24-1
CASSISGQRNNEQFF,.,TRBJ2-1,TRBV19
CASSQDLRGLGETQYF,once,TRBJ2-5,TRBV4-2
CASSDRGLNTEAFF,.,TRBJ1-1,TRBV5-1
CASSLTFQETQYF,.,TRBJ2-5,TRBV7-2
CASSQDLREEYTGELFF,.,TRBJ2-2,TRBV4-1
CATSDPSGGSTDTQYF,.,TRBJ2-3,TRBV24-1
CASSVATVSSEQYF,.,TRBJ2-7,TRBV9
CASSIDRADYSNQPQHF,.,TRBJ1-5,TRBV19
CASSQDAGDTQYF,once,TRBJ2-3,TRBV4-1
CASSNRQGYTEAFF,.,TRBJ1-1,TRBV6-5
CASRQGHSYEQYF,.,TRBJ2-7,TRBV5-4
CASSVGGGVHTGELFF,.,TRBJ2-2,TRBV9
CASSGTVLNYGYTF,many,TRBJ1-2,TRBV10-2
CSVLGQWQSDTQYF,.,TRBJ2-3,TRBV29-1
CASIVASSTGELFF,few,TRBJ2-2,TRBV19
CASSLRQGNSPLHF,once,TRBJ1-6,TRBV5-4
CASSYPIRQTSGSTDTQYF,.,TRBJ2-3,TRBV6-2/TRBV6-3